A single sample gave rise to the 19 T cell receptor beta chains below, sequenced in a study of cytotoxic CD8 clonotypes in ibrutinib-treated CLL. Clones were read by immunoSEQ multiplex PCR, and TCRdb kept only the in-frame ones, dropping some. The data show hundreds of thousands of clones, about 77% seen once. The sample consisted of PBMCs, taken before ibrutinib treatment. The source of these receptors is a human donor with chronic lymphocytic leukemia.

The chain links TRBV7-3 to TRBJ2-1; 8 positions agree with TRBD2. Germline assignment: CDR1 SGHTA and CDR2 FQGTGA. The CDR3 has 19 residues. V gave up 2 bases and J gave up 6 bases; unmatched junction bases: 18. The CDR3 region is CASSLGVLAGGSFPNEQFF. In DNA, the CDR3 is TGTGCCAGCAGCTTAGGGGTCCTAGCGGGTGGGTCTTTTCCCAATGAGCAGTTCTTC.

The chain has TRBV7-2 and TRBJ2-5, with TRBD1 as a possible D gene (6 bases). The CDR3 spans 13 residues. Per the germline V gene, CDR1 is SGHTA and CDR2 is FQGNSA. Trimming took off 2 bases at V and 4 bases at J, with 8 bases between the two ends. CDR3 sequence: CASSLTGSETQYF. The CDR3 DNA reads TGTGCCAGCAGCTTAACAGGGTCAGAGACCCAGTACTTC.

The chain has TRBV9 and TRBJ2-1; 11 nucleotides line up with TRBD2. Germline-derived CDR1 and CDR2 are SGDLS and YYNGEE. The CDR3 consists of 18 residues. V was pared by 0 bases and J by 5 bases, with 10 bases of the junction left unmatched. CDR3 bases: TGTGCCAGCAGCGTAGAAGGACTAGCGGGTCGCGCGCACAATGAGCAGTTCTTC. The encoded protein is CASSVEGLAGRAHNEQFF.

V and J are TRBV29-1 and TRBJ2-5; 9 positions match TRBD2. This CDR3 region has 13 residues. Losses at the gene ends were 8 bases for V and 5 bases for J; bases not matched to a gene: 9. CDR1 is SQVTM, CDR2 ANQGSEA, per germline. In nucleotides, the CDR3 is TGCAGCTCATTAGCGGGAGCAGGGGAGACCCAGTACTTC. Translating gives CSSLAGAGETQYF.

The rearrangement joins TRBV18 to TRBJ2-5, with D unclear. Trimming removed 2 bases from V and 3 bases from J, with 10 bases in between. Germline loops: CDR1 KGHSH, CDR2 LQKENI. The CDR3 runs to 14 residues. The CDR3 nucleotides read TGTGCCAGCTCACCAAGCCATGGAAAAGAGACCCAGTACTTC. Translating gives CASSPSHGKETQYF.

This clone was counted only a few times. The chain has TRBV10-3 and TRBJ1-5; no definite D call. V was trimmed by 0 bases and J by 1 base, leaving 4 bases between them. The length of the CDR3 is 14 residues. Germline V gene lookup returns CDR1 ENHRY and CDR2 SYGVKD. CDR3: CAISESGSNQPQHF. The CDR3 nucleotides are TGTGCCATCAGTGAGTCCGGCAGCAATCAGCCCCAGCATTTT.

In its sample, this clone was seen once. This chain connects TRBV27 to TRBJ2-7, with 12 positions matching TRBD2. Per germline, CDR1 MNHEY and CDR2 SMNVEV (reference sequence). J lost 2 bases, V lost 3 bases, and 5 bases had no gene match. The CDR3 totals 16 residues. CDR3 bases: TGTGCCAGCAGTTTGCATAGACTAGCGGGGGCCTACGAGCAGTACTTC. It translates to CASSLHRLAGAYEQYF.

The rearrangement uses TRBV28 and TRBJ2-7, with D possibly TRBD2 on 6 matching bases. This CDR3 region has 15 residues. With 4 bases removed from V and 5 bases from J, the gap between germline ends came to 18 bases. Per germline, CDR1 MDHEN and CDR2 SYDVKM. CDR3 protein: CASSSPSGEVHEQYF. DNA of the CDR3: TGTGCCAGCAGTTCCCCCTCGGGGGAGGTCCACGAGCAGTACTTC.

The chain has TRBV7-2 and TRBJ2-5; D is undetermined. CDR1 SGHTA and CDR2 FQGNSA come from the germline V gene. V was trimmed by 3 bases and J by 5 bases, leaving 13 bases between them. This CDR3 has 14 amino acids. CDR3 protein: CASSFTALVETQYF. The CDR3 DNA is TGTGCCAGCAGCTTCACAGCATTGGTGGAGACCCAGTACTTC.

The CDR3 region has the DNA TGCGCCAGCAGCTCTTACAGCTCCTACGAGCAGTACTTC. Protein: CASSSYSSYEQYF. V is TRBV5-1 and J is TRBJ2-7, with D hard to call. Germline assignment: CDR1 SGHRS and CDR2 YFSETQ. V was trimmed by 3 bases and J by 0 bases, leaving 7 bases between them. This CDR3 region has 13 residues.

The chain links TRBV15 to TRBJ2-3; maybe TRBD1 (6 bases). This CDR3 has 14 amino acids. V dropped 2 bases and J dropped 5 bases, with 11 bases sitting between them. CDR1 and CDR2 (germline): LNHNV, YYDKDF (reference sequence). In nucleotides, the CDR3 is TGTGCCACCAGCAGACTGTCCAGGGGAGATACGCAGTATTTT. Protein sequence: CATSRLSRGDTQYF.

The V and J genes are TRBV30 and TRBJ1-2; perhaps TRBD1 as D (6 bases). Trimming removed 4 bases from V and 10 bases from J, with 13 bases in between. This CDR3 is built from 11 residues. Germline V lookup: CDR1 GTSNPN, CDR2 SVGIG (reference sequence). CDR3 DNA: TGTGCCTGGAACAGGGAGGTCTACTACACCTTC. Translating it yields CAWNREVYYTF.

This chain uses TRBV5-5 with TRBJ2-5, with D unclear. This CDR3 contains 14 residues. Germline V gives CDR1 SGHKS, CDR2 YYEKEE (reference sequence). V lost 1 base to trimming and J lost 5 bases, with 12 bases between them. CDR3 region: CASSLSWDFETQYF. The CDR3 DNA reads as TGTGCCAGCAGCTTGTCATGGGATTTCGAGACCCAGTACTTC. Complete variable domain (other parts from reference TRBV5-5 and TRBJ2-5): DAGVTQSPTHLIKTRGQQVTLRCSPISGHKSVSWYQQVLGQGPQFIFQYYEKEERGRGNFPDRFSARQFPNYSSELNVNALLLGDSALYLCASSLSWDFETQYFGPGTRLLVL.

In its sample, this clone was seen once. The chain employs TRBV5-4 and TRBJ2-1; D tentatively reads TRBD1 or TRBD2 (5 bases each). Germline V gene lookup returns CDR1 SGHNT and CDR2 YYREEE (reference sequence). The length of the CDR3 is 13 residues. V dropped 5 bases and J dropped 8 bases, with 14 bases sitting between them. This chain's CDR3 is CASSLVVGDEQFF. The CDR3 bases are TGTGCCAGCAGTCTAGTGGTGGGGGATGAGCAGTTCTTC.

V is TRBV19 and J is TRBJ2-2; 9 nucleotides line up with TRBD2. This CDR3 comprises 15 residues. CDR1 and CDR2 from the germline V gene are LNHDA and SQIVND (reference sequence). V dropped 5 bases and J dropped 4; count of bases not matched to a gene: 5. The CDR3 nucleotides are TGTGCCAGTAGTTACGGTAGCGGGAGCACCGGGGAGCTGTTTTTT. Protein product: CASSYGSGSTGELFF. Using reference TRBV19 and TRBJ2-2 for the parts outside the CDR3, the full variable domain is DGGITQSPKYLFRKEGQNVTLSCEQNLNHDAMYWYRQDPGQGLRLIYYSQIVNDFQKGDIAEGYSVSREKKESFPLTVTSAQKNPTAFYLCASSYGSGSTGELFFGEGSRLTVL.

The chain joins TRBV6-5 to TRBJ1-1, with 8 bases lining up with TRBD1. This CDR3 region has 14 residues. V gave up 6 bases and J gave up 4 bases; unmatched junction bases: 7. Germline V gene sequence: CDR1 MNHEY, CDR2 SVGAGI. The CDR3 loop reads CASRTPGTGTEAFF. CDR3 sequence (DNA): TGTGCCAGCAGGACCCCTGGGACAGGCACTGAAGCTTTCTTT.

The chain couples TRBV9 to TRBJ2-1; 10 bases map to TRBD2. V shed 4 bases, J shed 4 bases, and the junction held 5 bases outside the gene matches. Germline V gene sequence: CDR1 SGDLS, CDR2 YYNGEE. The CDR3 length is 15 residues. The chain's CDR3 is CASSPGTSAYNEQFF. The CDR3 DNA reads TGTGCCAGCAGCCCAGGGACTAGCGCTTACAATGAGCAGTTCTTC.

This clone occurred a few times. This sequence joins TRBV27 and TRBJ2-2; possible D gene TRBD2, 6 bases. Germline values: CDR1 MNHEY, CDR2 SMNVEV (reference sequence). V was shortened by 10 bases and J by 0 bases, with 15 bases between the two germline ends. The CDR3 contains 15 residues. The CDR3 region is CATSLWGANTGELFF. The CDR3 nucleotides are TGTGCCACCTCCCTTTGGGGGGCGAACACCGGGGAGCTGTTTTTT.

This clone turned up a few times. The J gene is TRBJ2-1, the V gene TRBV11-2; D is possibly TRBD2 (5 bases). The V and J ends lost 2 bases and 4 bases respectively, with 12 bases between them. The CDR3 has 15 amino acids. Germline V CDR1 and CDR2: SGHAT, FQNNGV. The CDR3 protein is CASSLNPRLYNEQFF. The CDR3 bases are TGTGCCAGCAGCTTAAATCCGCGACTATACAATGAGCAGTTCTTC.